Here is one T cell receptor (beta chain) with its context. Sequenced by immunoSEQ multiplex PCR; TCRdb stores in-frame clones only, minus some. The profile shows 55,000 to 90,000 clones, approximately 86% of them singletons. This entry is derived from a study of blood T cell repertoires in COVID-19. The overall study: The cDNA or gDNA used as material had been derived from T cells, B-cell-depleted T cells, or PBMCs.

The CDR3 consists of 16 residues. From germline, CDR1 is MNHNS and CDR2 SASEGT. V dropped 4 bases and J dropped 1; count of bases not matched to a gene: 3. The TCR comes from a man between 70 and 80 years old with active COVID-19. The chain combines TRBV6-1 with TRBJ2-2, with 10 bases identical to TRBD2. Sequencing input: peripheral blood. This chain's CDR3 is CASSALAGENTGELFF. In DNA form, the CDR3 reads TGTGCCAGCAGTGCCCTAGCGGGAGAGAACACCGGGGAGCTGTTTTTT.